Listed here are 6 T cell receptor beta chains from one sample, sequenced in a study of T cells in Graves' hyperthyroidism and ophthalmopathy. The CDR3 regions of TCR beta were amplified from RNA transcripts. HTBI primers were the set used in a first-round RT-PCR of the TCR CDR3. TCRdb recomputed calls from the multiplex PCR reads with MiXCR, one row per CDR3 protein. The table lists over 650,000 distinct CDR3 sequences, 45% of them singletons. Specimen: peripheral blood or thyroid tissue (not recorded which). These receptors all stem from an adult man with Graves' disease, either hyperthyroidism or ophthalmopathy (not recorded which).

This clonotype has ten or more counts. The chain is built from TRBV14 and TRBJ1-6; D may be TRBD1 (6 bases). The CDR3 runs to 14 residues. Germline V CDR1 and CDR2: SGHDN, FVKESK. Trimming took 2 bases from V and 6 from J, leaving 8 bases between them. The CDR3 DNA sequence: TGTGCCAGCAGCCAAACAGGGTTTAATTCACCCCTCCACTTT. This sequence encodes CASSQTGFNSPLHF.

This clonotype appeared a few times. The rearrangement joins TRBV19 to TRBJ2-5; the D gene is possibly TRBD1 (6 bases). The CDR3 spans 15 residues. The ends were cut back, 3 bases at V and 5 bases at J, with 16 bases in the middle. Per the germline V gene, CDR1 is LNHDA and CDR2 is SQIVND (reference sequence). Written as DNA, the CDR3 is TGTGCCAGTAGTATGGGGGCGGTAGGGCTGGAGACCCAGTACTTC. This encodes CASSMGAVGLETQYF.

V is TRBV9 and J is TRBJ1-5; D is perhaps TRBD1 (5 bases). Per germline, CDR1 SGDLS and CDR2 YYNGEE. V dropped 4 bases and J dropped 7 bases, with 9 bases sitting between them. The CDR3 contains 12 residues. The CDR3 spells CASSRGHQPQHF. The CDR3 nucleotides are TGTGCCAGCAGCCGAGGACACCAGCCCCAGCATTTT.

The chain joins TRBV5-1 to TRBJ1-5; 10 bases are a match to TRBD1. With V trimmed by 5 bases and J by 6 bases, 5 bases remained unmatched. This CDR3 spans 14 amino acids. CDR1 and CDR2 (germline): SGHRS, YFSETQ. The CDR3 DNA follows: TGCGCCAGCAGTCCCGGGACAGGGGTTCAGCCCCAGCATTTT. Amino acid sequence: CASSPGTGVQPQHF.

V usage is TRBV7-8 and J usage is TRBJ2-5, with TRBD1 matching 10 bases. V dropped 5 bases and J dropped 5; count of bases not matched to a gene: 8. The V gene's germline CDR1 is SGHVS and CDR2 FQNEAQ. This CDR3 has 15 amino acids. For the CDR3, the DNA is TGTGCCAGCAGCCTCGGACAGGGGGTTCGGGAGACCCAGTACTTC. Translation: CASSLGQGVRETQYF.

The genes are TRBV10-3 and TRBJ2-3; 9 nucleotides align to TRBD1. The CDR3 has 15 residues. Germline CDR1 ENHRY, CDR2 SYGVKD. J lost 2 bases, V lost 8 bases, and 8 bases had no gene match. The CDR3 sequence is CAIRPGTGTTDTQYF. Here the CDR3 DNA reads TGTGCCATCCGACCAGGGACAGGGACCACAGATACGCAGTATTTT.